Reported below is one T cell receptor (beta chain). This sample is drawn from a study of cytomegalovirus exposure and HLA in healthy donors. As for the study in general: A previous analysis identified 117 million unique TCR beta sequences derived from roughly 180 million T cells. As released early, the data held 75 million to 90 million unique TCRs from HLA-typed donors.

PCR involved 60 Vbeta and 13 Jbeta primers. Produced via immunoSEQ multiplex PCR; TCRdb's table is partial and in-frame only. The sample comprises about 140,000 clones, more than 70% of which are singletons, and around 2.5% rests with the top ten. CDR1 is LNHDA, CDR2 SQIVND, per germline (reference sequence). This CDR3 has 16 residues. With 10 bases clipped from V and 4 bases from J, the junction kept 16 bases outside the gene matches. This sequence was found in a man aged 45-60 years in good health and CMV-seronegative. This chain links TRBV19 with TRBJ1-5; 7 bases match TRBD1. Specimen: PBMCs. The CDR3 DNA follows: TGTGCCACTGGGTGGCGAGGGACAGTCTATAATCAGCCCCAGCATTTT. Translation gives CATGWRGTVYNQPQHF. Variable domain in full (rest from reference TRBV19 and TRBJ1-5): DGGITQSPKYLFRKEGQNVTLSCEQNLNHDAMYWYRQDPGQGLRLIYYSQIVNDFQKGDIAEGYSVSREKKESFPLTVTSAQKNPTAFYLCATGWRGTVYNQPQHFGDGTRLSIL.